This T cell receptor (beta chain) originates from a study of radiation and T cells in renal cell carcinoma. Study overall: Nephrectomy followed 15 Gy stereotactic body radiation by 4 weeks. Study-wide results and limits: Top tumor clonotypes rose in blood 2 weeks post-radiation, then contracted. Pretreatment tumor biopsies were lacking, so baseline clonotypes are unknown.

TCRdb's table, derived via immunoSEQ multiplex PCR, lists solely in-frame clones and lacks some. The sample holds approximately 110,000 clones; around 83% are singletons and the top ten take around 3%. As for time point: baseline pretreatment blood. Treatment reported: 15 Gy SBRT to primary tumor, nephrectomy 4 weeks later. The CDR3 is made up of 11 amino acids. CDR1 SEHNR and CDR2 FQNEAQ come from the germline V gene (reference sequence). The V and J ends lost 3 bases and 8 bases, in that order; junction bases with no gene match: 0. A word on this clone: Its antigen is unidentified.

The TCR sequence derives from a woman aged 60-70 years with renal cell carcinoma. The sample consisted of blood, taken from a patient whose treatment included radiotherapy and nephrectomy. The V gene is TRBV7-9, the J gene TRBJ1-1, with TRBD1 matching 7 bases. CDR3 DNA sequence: TGTGCCAGCAGCTTGACAGGGGAAGCTTTCTTT. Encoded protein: CASSLTGEAFF.